This TCR beta chain is drawn from a study of regulatory T cells in long-lasting Graves disease. Findings and caveats of the study: Persistent disease samples used TRBV28, TRBJ1-2 and TRBJ2-5 preferentially. New patients shared fewer public clonotypes (about 970) than persistent patients did (around 3,000).

In its sample, this clonotype was seen many times. Its antigen is unknown. Time point specified: persistent/refractory GD, antithyroid drugs over 5 years with positive TRAb. The TCR library was prepared using RNA isolated from PBMCs. The authors drew roughly 8.1 milliliters of peripheral blood into EDTA tubes. Trimming removed 6 bases from V and 2 bases from J; junction bases left unmatched: 2. The CDR3 sequence is 14 residues long. Per germline, CDR1 ENHRY and CDR2 SYGVKD. Building of the TCR beta libraries involved iRepertoire HTBI primers and Arm-PCR of CDR3 regions. Under the authors' procedure: From all samples, identification returned 14 TRBJ and approximately 63 TRBV segments. TCRdb called the multiplex PCR reads again in MiXCR, with one record for every CDR3 protein. Here the V and J calls rest on TCRdb's processing, not on the authors' analysis. Among some 280,000 distinct CDR3 sequences listed, around a fifth were seen once.

The sample was peripheral blood mononuclear cells (PBMCs), taken when the disease was refractory, from a patient treated with antithyroid drugs. The chain recombines TRBV10-3 with TRBJ2-5; TRBD2 aligns across 11 bases. This TCR derives from a female donor with Graves disease. CDR3 region: CAISRTSGQETQYF. CDR3 coding DNA: TGTGCCATCAGCAGGACTAGCGGGCAAGAGACCCAGTACTTC.